One and the same sample provided the 17 T cell receptor beta chains below, sequenced in a study of shared clonotypes between healthy human individuals. Profiled with immunoSEQ multiplex PCR; TCRdb holds only in-frame clones, not every one. The table lists a few million clones, approximately 95% of them singletons. The specimen sequenced was naive CD4+ T cells from PBMCs. Specified subset: CD45RA+ positively selected. These receptors came from a man aged 18 to 29 in good health. Some clones in this sample may be carry-over from other donors' samples.

With regard to this clone: Other DNA sequences from this sample encode an identical CDR3 as well. The CDR3 nucleotides read TGTGCCAGCAGTGACAGGGACAGCTACGAGCAGTACTTC. It encodes CASSDRDSYEQYF. The chain joins TRBV2 to TRBJ2-7; the match to TRBD1 covers 7 bases. This CDR3 is built from 13 residues. From germline, CDR1 is SNHLY and CDR2 FYNNEI. V lost 3 bases to trimming and J lost 3 bases; unmatched junction nucleotides: 2.

In this sample, this clone turned up once. The J gene is TRBJ2-7, the V gene TRBV30; 10 bases align to TRBD1. V shed 0 bases, J shed 9 bases, and the junction held 5 bases outside the gene matches. Germline CDR1 GTSNPN, CDR2 SVGIG (reference sequence). The CDR3 runs to 13 residues. Written as DNA, the CDR3 is TGTGCCTGGAGTGTGGGACAGGGGTTTGGGCAGTACTTC. The encoded protein is CAWSVGQGFGQYF.

The chain joins TRBV28 to TRBJ2-1, with a possible D match to TRBD2 (6 bases). V gave up 5 bases and J gave up 9 bases, with 20 bases separating them. This CDR3 contains 15 residues. In germline, CDR1 is MDHEN, CDR2 SYDVKM. This chain's CDR3 is CASSASRGRLGEQFF. The CDR3 DNA reads TGTGCCAGCAGTGCCTCTAGAGGGAGGTTAGGTGAGCAGTTCTTC.

This clone was seen just once. This chain uses TRBV2 with TRBJ1-2; the match to TRBD1 covers 8 bases. V trimming: 10 bases; J trimming: 4 bases; junction bases outside the gene matches: 14. Looked up from germline, CDR1 is SNHLY and CDR2 is FYNNEI. This CDR3 has 15 amino acids. The DNA for the CDR3 is TGTGCCACCAGACTCTCACCAGGGGGCGTCTATGGCTACACCTTC. It is translated as CATRLSPGGVYGYTF.

The chain is built from TRBV4-1 and TRBJ1-2; TRBD1 aligns across 8 bases. The V gene's germline CDR1 is MGHRA and CDR2 YSYEKL. The trim removed 3 bases at V and 5 bases at J, leaving 11 bases unmatched. CDR3 length: 16 amino acids. CDR3 loop: CASSHAPGGLGYGYTF. In nucleotides, the CDR3 is TGCGCCAGCAGCCACGCCCCAGGGGGCTTAGGATATGGCTACACCTTC.

This chain uses TRBV9 with TRBJ2-3; the match to TRBD2 covers 9 bases. The V segment lost 0 bases and the J segment 6 bases; nucleotides outside the gene matches: 14. This CDR3 has 18 amino acids. CDR1 is SGDLS, CDR2 YYNGEE, per germline. The CDR3 DNA reads TGTGCCAGCAGCGTAGGTGTGCTAGCGGGACAAAAGAGGGATACGCAGTATTTT. Its protein product is CASSVGVLAGQKRDTQYF.

As to this clone: Other DNA sequences of this sample code for an identical CDR3. This sequence joins TRBV5-4 and TRBJ2-7; 10 bases map to TRBD2. Trimming removed 0 bases from V and 1 base from J; junction bases left unmatched: 4. The CDR3 is 16 residues long. The germline V gene has CDR1 SGHNT and CDR2 YYREEE (reference sequence). The CDR3: CASSLGSGRASYEQYF. CDR3 DNA: TGTGCCAGCAGCTTGGGGAGCGGGAGGGCATCCTACGAGCAGTACTTC.

This sequence joins TRBV7-9 and TRBJ2-1, with 7 positions matching TRBD2. CDR1 SEHNR and CDR2 FQNEAQ come from the germline V gene (reference sequence). The CDR3 runs 14 residues. The V gene end was trimmed by 3 bases and the J gene end by 5 bases; junction bases not matched to a gene: 4. CDR3 DNA: TGTGCCAGCAGCTTCGGGGCGGGGGACAATGAGCAGTTCTTC. Its translation is CASSFGAGDNEQFF.

This chain links TRBV18 with TRBJ2-2; 10 bases are a match to TRBD2. With 6 bases clipped from V and 4 bases from J, the junction kept 11 bases outside the gene matches. The CDR3 loop spans 17 amino acids. Germline lookup yields CDR1 KGHSH and CDR2 LQKENI. The CDR3 spells CASSPRIAGGSTGELFF. The CDR3 region has the DNA TGTGCCAGCTCCCCCCGGATAGCGGGAGGTTCCACCGGGGAGCTGTTTTTT.

The genes are TRBV2 and TRBJ1-2; possibly TRBD1 for D (5 bases). Between the trimmed V and J ends, which lost 4 bases and 2 bases, there was a span of 14 bases. Germline V gene data show CDR1 as SNHLY and CDR2 as FYNNEI. CDR3 length: 15 amino acids. The CDR3 bases are TGTGCCAGCAGTGTGTCGAACAGGTTAAACTATGGCTACACCTTC. It encodes CASSVSNRLNYGYTF.

The rearrangement joins TRBV5-1 to TRBJ2-5; no clear D gene. Germline assignment: CDR1 SGHRS and CDR2 YFSETQ. This CDR3 has 13 residues. The V and J ends lost 6 bases and 5 bases respectively, with 14 bases between them. Written as DNA, the CDR3 is TGCGCCAGCAAAGAGGTCAGATCCGAGACCCAGTACTTC. Protein: CASKEVRSETQYF.

Remarks on this clone: Other DNA sequences in the sample encode the same CDR3. CDR3 nucleotides: TGTGCCAGCAGTTTAGGAGGGGCGCGGGGTGAAAAACTGTTTTTT. Residues: CASSLGGARGEKLFF. The J gene is TRBJ1-4, the V gene TRBV28; D perhaps matches TRBD1 (5 bases). CDR3 length: 15 residues. Germline V CDR1 and CDR2: MDHEN, SYDVKM. Trimming pared 2 bases from V and 7 bases from J, leaving 14 bases between.

The chain combines TRBV6-5 with TRBJ2-5; weak D call: TRBD1 (5 bases). The CDR3 covers 14 residues. V dropped 6 bases and J dropped 3 bases, with 14 bases sitting between them. In germline, CDR1 is MNHEY, CDR2 SVGAGI. CDR3 sequence reads: CASRTRQLKETQYF. CDR3 nucleotide sequence: TGTGCCAGCAGGACACGACAGTTAAAAGAGACCCAGTACTTC.

This rearrangement joins TRBV9 to TRBJ2-5, with 10 bases matching TRBD1. Germline loops: CDR1 SGDLS, CDR2 YYNGEE. The CDR3 has 13 amino acids. J was trimmed by 7 bases and V by 8 bases; bases with no gene match: 8. CDR3 sequence: CASGTGVQGTQYF. For the CDR3, the DNA is TGTGCCAGTGGGACAGGGGTTCAGGGGACCCAGTACTTC.

The CDR3, as DNA: TGTGCCAGCAGTTTGCGGCCAGGGTACTCCTACGAGCAGTACTTC. Translation gives CASSLRPGYSYEQYF. V and J are TRBV28 and TRBJ2-7; TRBD1 is a possible D gene (5 bases). V lost 3 bases and J lost 0, with 12 bases in between. The V gene's germline CDR1 is MDHEN and CDR2 SYDVKM. CDR3 length equals 15 residues.

This chain uses TRBV7-9 with TRBJ2-1, with D perhaps assigned TRBD1 or TRBD2 (5 bases each). The CDR3 runs 13 residues. Germline V gene sequence: CDR1 SEHNR, CDR2 FQNEAQ (reference sequence). Trimming shortened V by 6 bases and J by 7 bases, and 13 bases separated the two germline ends. The DNA for the CDR3 is TGTGCCAGCAGTTTCCGATGGGGGAATGAGCAGTTCTTC. It is translated as CASSFRWGNEQFF.

The chain combines TRBV5-4 with TRBJ2-7, with TRBD2 identical over 13 bases. Trimming removed 3 bases from V and 4 bases from J; junction bases left unmatched: 7. This CDR3 contains 16 residues. Looked up from germline, CDR1 is SGHNT and CDR2 is YYREEE (reference sequence). CDR3 in amino acids: CASSSGLAGEYYEQYF. The CDR3 coding sequence is TGTGCCAGCAGCTCAGGACTAGCGGGAGAGTATTACGAGCAGTACTTC. Together with reference TRBV5-4 and TRBJ2-7, the CDR3 gives the full variable domain: ETGVTQSPTHLIKTRGQQVTLRCSSQSGHNTVSWYQQALGQGPQFIFQYYREEENGRGNFPPRFSGLQFPNYSSELNVNALELDDSALYLCASSSGLAGEYYEQYFGPGTRLTVT.